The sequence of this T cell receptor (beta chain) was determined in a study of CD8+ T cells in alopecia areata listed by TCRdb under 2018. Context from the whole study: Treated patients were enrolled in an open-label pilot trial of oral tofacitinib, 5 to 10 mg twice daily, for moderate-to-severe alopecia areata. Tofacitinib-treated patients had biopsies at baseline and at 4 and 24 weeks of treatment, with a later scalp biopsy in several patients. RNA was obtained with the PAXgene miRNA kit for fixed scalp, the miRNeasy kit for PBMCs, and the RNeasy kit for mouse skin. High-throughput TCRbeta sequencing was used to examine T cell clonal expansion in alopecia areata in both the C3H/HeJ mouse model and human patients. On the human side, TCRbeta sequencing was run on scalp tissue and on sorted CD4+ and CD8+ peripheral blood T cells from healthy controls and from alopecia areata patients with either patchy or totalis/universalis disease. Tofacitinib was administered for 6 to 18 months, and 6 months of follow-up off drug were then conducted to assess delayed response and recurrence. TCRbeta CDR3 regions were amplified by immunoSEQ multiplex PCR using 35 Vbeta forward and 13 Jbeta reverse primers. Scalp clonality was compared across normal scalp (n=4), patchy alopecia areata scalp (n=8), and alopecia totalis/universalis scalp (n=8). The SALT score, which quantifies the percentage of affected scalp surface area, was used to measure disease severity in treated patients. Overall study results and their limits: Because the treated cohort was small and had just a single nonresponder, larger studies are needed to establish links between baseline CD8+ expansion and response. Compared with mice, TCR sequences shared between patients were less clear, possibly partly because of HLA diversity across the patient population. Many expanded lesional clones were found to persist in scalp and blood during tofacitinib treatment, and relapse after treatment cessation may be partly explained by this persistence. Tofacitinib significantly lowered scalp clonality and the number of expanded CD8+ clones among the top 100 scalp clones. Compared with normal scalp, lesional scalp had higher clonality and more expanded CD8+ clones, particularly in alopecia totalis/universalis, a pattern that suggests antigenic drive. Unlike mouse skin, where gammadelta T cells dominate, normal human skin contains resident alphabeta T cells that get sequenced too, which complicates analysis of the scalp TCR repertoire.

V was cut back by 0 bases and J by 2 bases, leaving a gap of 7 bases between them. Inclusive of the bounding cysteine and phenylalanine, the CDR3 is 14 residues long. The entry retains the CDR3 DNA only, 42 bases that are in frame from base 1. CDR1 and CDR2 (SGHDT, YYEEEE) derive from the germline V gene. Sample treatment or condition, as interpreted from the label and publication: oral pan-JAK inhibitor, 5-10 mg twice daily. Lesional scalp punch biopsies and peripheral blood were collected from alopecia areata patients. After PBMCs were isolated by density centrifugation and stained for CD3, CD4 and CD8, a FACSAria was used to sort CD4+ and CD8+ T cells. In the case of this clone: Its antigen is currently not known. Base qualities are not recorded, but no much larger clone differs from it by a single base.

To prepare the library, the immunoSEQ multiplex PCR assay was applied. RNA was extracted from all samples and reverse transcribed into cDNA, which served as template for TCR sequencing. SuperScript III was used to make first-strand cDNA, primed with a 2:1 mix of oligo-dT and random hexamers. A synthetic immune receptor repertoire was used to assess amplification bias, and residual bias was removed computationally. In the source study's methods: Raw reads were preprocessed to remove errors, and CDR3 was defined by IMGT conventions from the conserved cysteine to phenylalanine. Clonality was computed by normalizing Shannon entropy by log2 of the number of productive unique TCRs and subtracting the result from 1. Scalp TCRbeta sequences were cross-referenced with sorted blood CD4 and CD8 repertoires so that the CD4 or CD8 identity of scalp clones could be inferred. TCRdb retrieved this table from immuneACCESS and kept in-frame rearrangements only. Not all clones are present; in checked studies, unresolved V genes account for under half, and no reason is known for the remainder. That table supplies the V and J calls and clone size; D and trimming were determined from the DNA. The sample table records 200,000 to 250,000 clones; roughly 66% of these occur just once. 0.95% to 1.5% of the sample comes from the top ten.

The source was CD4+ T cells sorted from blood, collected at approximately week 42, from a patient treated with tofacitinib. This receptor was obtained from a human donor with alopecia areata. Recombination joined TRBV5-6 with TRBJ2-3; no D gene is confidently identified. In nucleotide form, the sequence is TGTGCCAGCAGCTTGGATGGCTTCACAGATACGCAGTATTTT. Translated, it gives CASSLDGFTDTQYF.